Below, 27 T cell receptor beta chains from the same sample are listed, as sequenced in a study of identical twins. TCRdb passed the 5' RACE reads through MiXCR, listing each CDR3 protein once. The sample lists 400,000 to 600,000 distinct CDR3 sequences, 20% to 25% occurring once. This sample also appeared in a second study, on yellow fever vaccine responses in identical twins.

The sample was CD4+ T cells sorted from blood. The source is a woman aged 18-35 years in good health.

This CDR3 is CASSLVQSYGYTF. CDR3 DNA sequence: TGTGCCAGCAGTTTGGTGCAGAGCTATGGCTACACCTTC. The chain employs TRBV12-3 or TRBV12-4 and TRBJ1-2; no clear D gene. This CDR3 is built from 13 residues. The V gene lost 3 bases and the J gene lost 4 bases, with 9 bases spanning the gap.

Only a few counts were recorded for this clonotype. The J gene is TRBJ1-1, the V gene TRBV12-3 or TRBV12-4; unclear D gene. V shed 5 bases and J shed 0 bases, with 7 bases lying between them. CDR3 size: 13 residues. CDR3 sequence (DNA): TGTGCCAGCAGTAAACGGGTGAACACTGAAGCTTTCTTT. As protein: CASSKRVNTEAFF.

The chain is built from TRBV20-1 and TRBJ2-1; 7 positions agree with TRBD2. This CDR3 comprises 15 residues. The V gene's germline CDR1 is DFQATT and CDR2 SNEGSKA (reference sequence). V shed 6 bases, J shed 6 bases, and the junction held 14 bases outside the gene matches. The CDR3 DNA follows: TGCAGTGCCGGTGGCGGTGGGAGGGCCTTCAATGAGCAGTTCTTC. As protein: CSAGGGGRAFNEQFF.

The chain recombines TRBV20-1 with TRBJ1-4, with TRBD1 matching 9 bases. Trimming at V came to 4 bases and at J to 6 bases, leaving 3 bases not matched to a gene. Per germline, CDR1 DFQATT and CDR2 SNEGSKA (reference sequence). The CDR3 loop spans 13 amino acids. For the CDR3, the DNA is TGCAGTGCTAAAGACAGGGGGGATGAAAAACTGTTTTTT. Translated, it gives CSAKDRGDEKLFF.

J is TRBJ2-1 and V is TRBV28, with 8 bases aligning to TRBD1. Germline V gene lookup returns CDR1 MDHEN and CDR2 SYDVKM. The length of the CDR3 is 16 residues. V dropped 9 bases and J dropped 5; count of bases not matched to a gene: 15. The CDR3 sequence: CASITGGNNFHNEQFF. The DNA for the CDR3 is TGTGCCAGTATCACAGGGGGAAATAATTTTCACAATGAGCAGTTCTTC.

The chain is built from TRBV28 and TRBJ2-3; D gene ambiguous. The CDR3 extends over 12 amino acids. Trimming stripped 3 bases from V and 8 bases from J, with 9 bases between. CDR1 is MDHEN and CDR2 is SYDVKM in the germline V gene. The CDR3 nucleotides are TGTGCCAGCAGTTTTAAGCATAGTACGCAGTATTTT. It specifies CASSFKHSTQYF.

This clonotype was observed once. V is TRBV10-3 and J is TRBJ1-4, with unresolved D. Germline CDR1 ENHRY, CDR2 SYGVKD. The V and J ends lost 3 bases and 4 bases respectively, with 12 bases between them. The CDR3 totals 15 residues. The CDR3 spells CAISDLGQSNEKLFF. The CDR3 DNA reads TGTGCCATCAGTGATCTCGGGCAGAGTAATGAAAAACTGTTTTTT.

There are a few counts of this clonotype. The rearrangement links TRBV3-1 to TRBJ2-7, with D possibly matching TRBD2 (5 bases). The V gene's germline CDR1 is LGHDT and CDR2 YNNKEL (reference sequence). This CDR3 has 15 amino acids. Trimming left V 1 base short and J 3 bases short, with 13 bases between. The CDR3 loop is CASSQVPNSGYEQYF. CDR3 nucleotide sequence: TGTGCCAGCAGCCAAGTGCCCAACAGCGGCTACGAGCAGTACTTC.

This clonotype was picked up a small number of times. This chain links TRBV6-1 with TRBJ2-1; 7 positions match TRBD1. CDR3 length equals 15 residues. CDR1 is MNHNS and CDR2 is SASEGT in the germline V gene. Trimming at V came to 6 bases and at J to 0 bases, leaving 5 bases not matched to a gene. CDR3 region: CASRGTASSYNEQFF. In DNA form, the CDR3 reads TGTGCCAGCAGGGGGACAGCGAGCTCCTACAATGAGCAGTTCTTC.

This chain joins TRBV7-2 and TRBJ2-7; D tentatively fits TRBD1 or TRBD2 (5 bases each). V shed 2 bases and J shed 5 bases, with 13 bases lying between them. The germline CDR1 and CDR2 sequences are SGHTA and FQGNSA. This CDR3 region has 14 residues. CDR3 protein: CASSLSGTYNEQYF. DNA of the CDR3: TGTGCCAGCAGCTTATCCGGGACGTATAACGAGCAGTACTTC.

There are a few counts of this clonotype. The chain employs TRBV27 and TRBJ2-5; 7 bases map to TRBD2. From germline, CDR1 is MNHEY and CDR2 SMNVEV (reference sequence). The CDR3 is 15 residues long. Losses at the gene ends were 6 bases for V and 2 bases for J; bases not matched to a gene: 9. DNA of the CDR3: TGTGCCAGCAGGAGGACTAGAGTCGGTCAAGAGACCCAGTACTTC. Translating it yields CASRRTRVGQETQYF.

Only a few counts were recorded for this clonotype. The genes are TRBV5-1 and TRBJ2-7; tentative D call: TRBD2 (5 bases). The ends were cut back, 4 bases at V and 6 bases at J, with 20 bases in the middle. In germline, CDR1 is SGHRS, CDR2 YFSETQ. This CDR3 has 15 residues. The chain's CDR3 is CASSHGLGSSVEQYF. The CDR3 DNA is TGCGCCAGCAGCCACGGACTGGGCTCTTCTGTCGAGCAGTACTTC.

The chain recombines TRBV5-6 with TRBJ2-1; TRBD2 might be the D (5 bases). The length of the CDR3 is 15 residues. Germline values: CDR1 SGHDT, CDR2 YYEEEE. V was cut by 2 bases and J by 1 base, with 10 bases left in between. CDR3 loop: CASSFLSGSYNEQFF. The CDR3 nucleotides read TGTGCCAGCAGCTTTCTCTCGGGATCCTACAATGAGCAGTTCTTC. Based on the CDR3 plus reference TRBV5-6 and TRBJ2-1, the full variable domain is DAGVTQSPTHLIKTRGQQVTLRCSPKSGHDTVSWYQQALGQGPQFIFQYYEEEERQRGNFPDRFSGHQFPNYSSELNVNALLLGDSALYLCASSFLSGSYNEQFFGPGTRLTVL.

This clonotype has just a few counts. In DNA, the CDR3 is TGTGCCAGCTCACCCGGGACAGGGGGAGCCGAGACCCAGTACTTC. Translated, it gives CASSPGTGGAETQYF. This chain connects TRBV18 to TRBJ2-5; 11 bases are a match to TRBD1. Germline V gene lookup returns CDR1 KGHSH and CDR2 LQKENI. J gave up 5 bases and V 3 bases, and 5 bases lay outside the gene matches. This CDR3 has 15 residues.

This clonotype was seen many times. V gene TRBV5-1 combines with J gene TRBJ2-1; TRBD2 agrees at 11 bases. The CDR3 length is 15 residues. Germline V gene sequence: CDR1 SGHRS, CDR2 YFSETQ. The V segment lost 3 bases and the J segment 9 bases; nucleotides outside the gene matches: 8. For the CDR3, the DNA is TGCGCCAGCAGCTCGGGACTAGCGGAAGGTGGTGAGCAGTTCTTC. Translation: CASSSGLAEGGEQFF. Full variable domain (rest looked up from reference TRBV5-1 and TRBJ2-1): KAGVTQTPRYLIKTRGQQVTLSCSPISGHRSVSWYQQTPGQGLQFLFEYFSETQRNKGNFPGRFSGRQFSNSRSEMNVSTLELGDSALYLCASSSGLAEGGEQFFGPGTRLTVL.

This clonotype was observed a few times. The genes are TRBV7-2 and TRBJ2-7; the match to TRBD2 covers 8 bases. Per germline, CDR1 SGHTA and CDR2 FQGNSA. This CDR3 has 14 residues. Trimming at V came to 5 bases and at J to 4 bases, leaving 7 bases not matched to a gene. Here the CDR3 DNA reads TGTGCCAGCAGCCCTCATAGCGGGAAATACGAGCAGTACTTC. This encodes CASSPHSGKYEQYF.

This chain joins TRBV4-1 and TRBJ2-5, with TRBD2 matching over 8 bases. Trimming removed 4 bases from V and 4 bases from J; junction bases left unmatched: 8. Germline assignment: CDR1 MGHRA and CDR2 YSYEKL. CDR3 length equals 15 residues. CDR3 DNA sequence: TGCGCCAGCAGCCGCCTCGGGGGGGCGGCAGAGACCCAGTACTTC. Translating it yields CASSRLGGAAETQYF.

This chain joins TRBV20-1 and TRBJ1-5; weak D call: TRBD1 (5 bases). CDR1 is DFQATT, CDR2 SNEGSKA, per germline (reference sequence). The V and J ends lost 1 base and 4 bases respectively, with 8 bases between them. The CDR3 extends over 13 amino acids. As DNA, the CDR3 is TGCAGTGCTAGAGGACAGACAAATCAGCCCCAGCATTTT. Residues: CSARGQTNQPQHF.

The chain carries TRBV2 and TRBJ2-1; 9 bases agree with TRBD2. CDR1 SNHLY and CDR2 FYNNEI come from the germline V gene. The CDR3 consists of 18 residues. Trimming at V came to 7 bases and at J to 0 bases, leaving 13 bases not matched to a gene. CDR3 DNA: TGTGCCAGCAAGGGGGGACTAGCCTCCCTGAGCTCCTACAATGAGCAGTTCTTC. It specifies CASKGGLASLSSYNEQFF.

The rearrangement joins TRBV2 to TRBJ2-7; either TRBD1 or TRBD2 may supply D (6 bases each). V lost 5 bases, J lost 3 bases, and 17 bases lay in between. From germline, CDR1 is SNHLY and CDR2 FYNNEI. This CDR3 contains 15 residues. CDR3: CASSPWGAKFYEQYF. In nucleotides, the CDR3 is TGTGCCAGCAGTCCCTGGGGGGCAAAATTCTACGAGCAGTACTTC.

V gene TRBV25-1 combines with J gene TRBJ2-5; D gene unclear. CDR1 is MGHDK, CDR2 SYGVNS, per germline. Trimming cost V 6 bases and J 0 bases, with 8 bases left between them. The length of the CDR3 is 13 residues. Here the CDR3 DNA reads TGTGCCAGCAGGGTTCCTTACCAAGAGACCCAGTACTTC. Translating gives CASRVPYQETQYF.

The V gene is TRBV10-3, the J gene TRBJ2-7; 8 bases map to TRBD2. Germline V lookup: CDR1 ENHRY, CDR2 SYGVKD. V was pared by 5 bases and J by 1 base, with 4 bases of the junction left unmatched. This CDR3 has 14 residues. The CDR3, as DNA: TGTGCCATCAGTCAGGCTAGCGGGTCCTACGAGCAGTACGTC. Residues: CAISQASGSYEQYV.

The chain combines TRBV12-3 or TRBV12-4 with TRBJ2-5, with D perhaps matching TRBD1 or TRBD2 (5 bases each). This CDR3 contains 16 residues. V was shortened by 1 base and J by 1 base, with 13 bases between the two germline ends. DNA of the CDR3: TGTGCCAGCAGTTTAGATGGGACGGTGATCCAAGAGACCCAGTACTTC. Amino acid sequence: CASSLDGTVIQETQYF.

This clonotype has just a few counts. V gene TRBV4-1 combines with J gene TRBJ1-5; 9 nucleotides line up with TRBD1. This CDR3 spans 19 amino acids. The J segment lost 4 bases and the V segment lost 4 bases, leaving 17 bases of the junction unmatched. Per germline, CDR1 MGHRA and CDR2 YSYEKL. The CDR3 DNA is TGCGCCAGCAGCCCAAATACAGGGGGCGCATCACTCTTAAATCAGCCCCAGCATTTT. Its protein is CASSPNTGGASLLNQPQHF.

The sample holds a few counts of this clonotype. The chain uses TRBV29-1 and TRBJ2-1; D call uncertain. Deletions cut 4 bases from V and 1 base from J, with 14 bases between. Germline loops: CDR1 SQVTM, CDR2 ANQGSEA. The CDR3 sequence is 15 residues long. Written as DNA, the CDR3 is TGCAGCGTTGGAGGCGTAGGAGTTTCCTACAATGAGCAGTTCTTC. This sequence encodes CSVGGVGVSYNEQFF.

The chain combines TRBV5-1 with TRBJ2-3; a weak D match, TRBD1 (6 bases). Germline CDR1 is SGHRS and CDR2 is YFSETQ. The CDR3 is made up of 14 amino acids. Trimming shortened V by 6 bases and J by 0 bases, and 11 bases separated the two germline ends. CDR3 protein: CASTIGGSTDTQYF. The CDR3 DNA sequence: TGCGCCAGCACCATAGGGGGAAGCACAGATACGCAGTATTTT.

This clonotype was counted ten times or more. The chain links TRBV12-3 or TRBV12-4 to TRBJ1-1, with D maybe TRBD1 (6 bases). Trimming cost V 5 bases and J 0 bases, with 13 bases left between them. The CDR3 totals 15 residues. In nucleotides, the CDR3 is TGTGCCAGCAGTCCTTACGGACAGCTGAACACTGAAGCTTTCTTT. Its translation: CASSPYGQLNTEAFF.